A selection of T cell receptor beta chains follows, all from one sample in a study of T cells after yellow fever vaccination. MiXCR was run by TCRdb on the 5' RACE reads, yielding one entry per CDR3 protein. The repertoire holds 350,000 or so distinct CDR3 sequences, roughly 8.3% seen once, with around 17% in the top ten. This sample comprised PBMCs, obtained approximately 47 days after the first yellow fever vaccination. The receptors were sampled from a man aged 18-30 years who received the YFV17D yellow fever vaccine. CDR3s include the opening cysteine and the closing phenylalanine or tryptophan. The D gene is left open where the match is weak. Part of the rows lack a size; the others show once, few, many or a class for expanded clones.

cdr3_aa	cdr3_nt	clone_size	j_call	d_call	v_call	cdr3_length
CASSLGVFYNSPLHF	TGTGCCAGCAGTTTAGGAGTTTTTTATAATTCACCCCTCCACTTT	-	TRBJ1-6	-	TRBV12-3/TRBV12-4	15
CAISRAGWNDKLFF	TGTGCCATCAGTAGGGCAGGGTGGAATGATAAACTGTTTTTT	-	TRBJ1-4	-	TRBV10-3	14
CASSPEGASYTF	TGTGCCAGCAGCCCTGAGGGAGCAAGCTACACCTTC	few	TRBJ1-2	-	TRBV7-8	12
CASSLEGLNTEAFF	TGTGCCAGCAGCTTAGAGGGGTTGAACACTGAAGCTTTCTTT	many	TRBJ1-1	-	TRBV7-9	14
CASSLSTSQYF	TGTGCCAGCAGCTTAAGCACATCGCAGTATTTT	-	TRBJ2-3	-	TRBV7-9	11
CSARSSGGPGNTIYF	TGCAGTGCTAGAAGCTCCGGAGGGCCTGGAAACACCATATATTTT	-	TRBJ1-3	-	TRBV20-1	15
CASSLEVSRGVEQYF	TGCGCCAGCAGCTTGGAGGTGTCCCGGGGGGTCGAGCAGTACTTC	-	TRBJ2-7	TRBD2	TRBV5-1	15
CASSLGTAGVQYF	TGTGCCAGCAGCCTTGGGACAGCAGGGGTCCAGTACTTC	few	TRBJ2-5	TRBD1	TRBV27	13
CASGPSDSNQPQHF	TGTGCCAGCGGACCCTCGGATAGCAATCAGCCCCAGCATTTT	few	TRBJ1-5	-	TRBV6-5	14
CSASGQGSGNTIYF	TGCAGTGCTTCGGGACAGGGCTCTGGAAACACCATATATTTT	few	TRBJ1-3	TRBD1	TRBV20-1	14
CAIRTTGPGPDTQYF	TGTGCCATCAGGACGACAGGGCCGGGACCAGATACGCAGTATTTT	-	TRBJ2-3	TRBD1	TRBV10-3	15
CASSLNVRETQYF	TGTGCCAGCAGCTTAAATGTCCGGGAGACCCAGTACTTC	-	TRBJ2-5	-	TRBV7-9	13
CASSLASGVGELFF	TGTGCCAGCAGTTTAGCCTCGGGGGTAGGGGAGCTGTTTTTT	few	TRBJ2-2	-	TRBV12-3/TRBV12-4	14
CSARLPQGNTDTQYF	TGCAGTGCTAGGCTCCCTCAGGGAAACACAGATACGCAGTATTTT	few	TRBJ2-3	-	TRBV20-1	15
CSARNPQDSNQPQHF	TGCAGTGCTAGAAACCCACAGGACAGTAATCAGCCCCAGCATTTT	few	TRBJ1-5	-	TRBV20-1	15
CASSWGPQVVNEQFF	TGCGCCAGCAGCTGGGGGCCCCAGGTGGTCAATGAGCAGTTCTTC	few	TRBJ2-1	-	TRBV5-1	15